The TCR beta chain under discussion was sequenced for a study of graft-versus-host responses after intestinal transplantation. The study's findings and limits: The recipient marrow held GvH clones, and some of them showed up first in ileum or blood.

Profiling relied on immunoSEQ multiplex PCR, and the TCRdb table lists in-frame clones only, not all of them. This sample has over 90,000 clones; 91% occur once, and the top ten carry approximately 0.18%. The germline V gene has CDR1 MNHEY and CDR2 SMNVEV (reference sequence). The CDR3 sequence is 14 residues long. V gave up 6 bases and J gave up 0 bases, with 8 bases separating them. Comments on this clone: Its matching antigen is unknown.

This sequence joins TRBV27 and TRBJ1-4; D unresolved. The TCR was taken from a human donor who was the organ donor for an intestinal transplant. The sample was unstimulated CD4+ T cells sorted from spleen or lymph node cells, taken before transplant. The DNA for the CDR3 is TGTGCCAGCAGCTCCCTTGCAACTAATGAAAAACTGTTTTTT. Translating it yields CASSSLATNEKLFF.